One sample yielded the 13 T cell receptor beta chains listed below, sequenced in a study of blood T cells in healthy people across ages. Then a second PCR, running about 6 to 11 cycles, was carried out with a sample-barcoded 5' primer and a J-beta primer mix. TCRdb reprocessed the 5' RACE reads with MiXCR, giving one entry per CDR3 protein. Altogether 1.5 million to 2 million distinct CDR3 sequences are present, around 50% being singletons, with the ten largest covering over 2%. The specimen was blood. Source of these receptors: a woman aged 40 to 50 in good health.

In this sample, this clonotype turned up a few times. CDR3 sequence (DNA): TGCAGTGCTAGATCCCTAGAGACCCAGTACTTC. Translated, it gives CSARSLETQYF. The chain has TRBV20-1 and TRBJ2-5; D is unresolved. Trimming removed 2 bases at V and 4 bases at J, with 5 bases between. The CDR3 totals 11 residues. Germline lookup yields CDR1 DFQATT and CDR2 SNEGSKA (reference sequence).

The chain recombines TRBV7-2 with TRBJ2-6; the D is unclear. The CDR3 is 15 residues long. V lost 2 bases and J 0 bases, leaving 5 bases between the germline ends. CDR1 is SGHTA, CDR2 FQGNSA, per germline. The CDR3 here is CASSLTISGANVLTF. The CDR3, as DNA: TGTGCCAGCAGCTTAACGATCTCTGGGGCCAACGTCCTGACTTTC.

This chain uses TRBV5-1 with TRBJ2-1, with a possible D match to TRBD2 (7 bases). The CDR3 contains 12 residues. V lost 7 bases and J lost 7, with 12 bases in between. In germline, CDR1 is SGHRS, CDR2 YFSETQ. CDR3 coding DNA: TGCGCCAGCCTAGGGGGGGCAAATGAGCAGTTCTTC. Amino acid sequence: CASLGGANEQFF.

This clonotype was detected once. The V and J genes are TRBV20-1 and TRBJ1-5; D is possibly TRBD1 (5 bases). From germline, CDR1 is DFQATT and CDR2 SNEGSKA (reference sequence). Trimming stripped 7 bases from V and 4 bases from J, with 14 bases between. CDR3 size: 13 residues. The CDR3 protein is CSGASRVNQPQHF. The CDR3 region has the DNA TGCAGTGGTGCGTCCAGGGTGAATCAGCCCCAGCATTTT.

This clonotype occurred a few times. The rearrangement links TRBV12-3 or TRBV12-4 to TRBJ2-1; 9 bases line up with TRBD1. V dropped 1 base and J dropped 6; count of bases not matched to a gene: 4. This CDR3 spans 15 amino acids. CDR3 loop: CASSLGQGVPNEQFF. In DNA, the CDR3 is TGTGCCAGCAGTTTAGGACAGGGGGTTCCCAATGAGCAGTTCTTC.

This chain connects TRBV4-3 to TRBJ2-3; 15 bases align to TRBD2. The V segment lost 2 bases and the J segment 14 bases; nucleotides outside the gene matches: 8. The CDR3 is made up of 15 amino acids. Germline loops: CDR1 LGHNA, CDR2 YSLEER. The CDR3 loop is CASSQSGLAGGVRYF. The CDR3 DNA reads as TGCGCCAGCAGCCAATCCGGACTAGCGGGGGGGGTCCGGTATTTT.

There are many counts of this clonotype. The V call is TRBV29-1, the J call TRBJ2-5; TRBD2 is a possible D gene (6 bases). The CDR3 is 9 amino acids. The germline gives CDR1 SQVTM, CDR2 ANQGSEA. The germline V and J ends were trimmed by 3 bases and 12 bases, with 8 bases remaining between them. The CDR3 spells CSVDGGKYF. CDR3 nucleotide sequence: TGCAGCGTTGACGGCGGGAAGTACTTC. The full variable domain, its missing parts supplied by reference TRBV29-1 and TRBJ2-5, is SAVISQKPSRDICQRGTSLTIQCQVDSQVTMMFWYRQQPGQSLTLIATANQGSEATYESGFVIDKFPISRPNLTFSTLTVSNMSPEDSSIYLCSVDGGKYFGPGTRLLVL.

V is TRBV6-2 or TRBV6-3 and J is TRBJ2-7; TRBD2 might be the D (7 bases). The CDR3 loop spans 14 amino acids. The germline V gene has CDR1 MNHEY and CDR2 SVGEGT. V was trimmed by 8 bases and J by 0 bases, leaving 14 bases between them. The CDR3 loop is CASGRGGSSYEQYF. DNA of the CDR3: TGTGCCAGCGGAAGGGGGGGGAGCTCCTACGAGCAGTACTTC.

For this clonotype: The junction does not match germline at one end; this may be a read error. J is TRBJ2-5 and V is TRBV20-1, with D possibly called TRBD1 or TRBD2 (5 bases each). The DNA end is more similar to TRBJ2-4, so the J call may be wrong. This CDR3 region has 11 residues. Germline V gives CDR1 DFQATT, CDR2 SNEGSKA (reference sequence). The CDR3 is CSTRDGGIQYF. CDR3 nucleotides: TGCAGTACTAGAGATGGGGGCATTCAGTACTTC.

This sequence joins TRBV5-4 and TRBJ2-5; D remains ambiguous. The CDR3 spans 16 residues. Germline V CDR1 and CDR2: SGHNT, YYREEE (reference sequence). V was pared by 3 bases and J by 4 bases, with 19 bases between. The CDR3 nucleotides are TGTGCCAGCAGCTCCACTGAGTTTACGTCCACAGAGACCCAGTACTTC. It codes for CASSSTEFTSTETQYF.

The chain links TRBV29-1 to TRBJ2-5; TRBD2 matches at 15 bases. J lost 4 bases, V lost 2 bases, and 2 bases had no gene match. CDR1 and CDR2 (germline): SQVTM, ANQGSEA. There are 15 residues in the CDR3. The CDR3 sequence is CSVEQGLAGGETQYF. The CDR3 DNA sequence: TGCAGCGTTGAACAGGGACTAGCGGGGGGAGAGACCCAGTACTTC.

The chain joins TRBV20-1 to TRBJ2-4; D remains ambiguous. Germline assignment: CDR1 DFQATT and CDR2 SNEGSKA (reference sequence). The germline V and J ends were trimmed by 5 bases and 3 bases, with 8 bases remaining between them. The CDR3 sequence is 12 residues long. The CDR3 sequence: CSAFWDKNIQYF. The CDR3, as DNA: TGCAGTGCTTTTTGGGACAAAAACATTCAGTACTTC.

This sequence joins TRBV5-1 and TRBJ2-3, with 12 bases that match TRBD2. Germline CDR1 reads SGHRS; CDR2 reads YFSETQ. Trimming took 4 bases from V and 6 from J; bases not matched to a gene: 9. The length of the CDR3 is 16 residues. The CDR3 region is CASSLRTSGDPDTQYF. CDR3 coding DNA: TGCGCCAGCAGCCTCCGGACTAGCGGGGACCCTGATACGCAGTATTTT.